This entry is about one T cell receptor beta chain. Its cognate antigen is unknown. The repertoire was sequenced with immunoSEQ multiplex PCR; TCRdb's copy has only in-frame clones and lacks some. Among some 95,000 clones listed, about 91% were seen once. These data are taken from a study of OX40 agonist ivuxolimab in advanced cancers. Broader study findings: Antigen specificity was not determined for the expanded peripheral T cells. CD4+ and CD8+ T cells in blood underwent clonal expansion by week 6 at 0.1 to 3.0 mg/kg. Certain nonresponders additionally had low normalized T-cell clonal expansion.

Germline V gives CDR1 SGHRS, CDR2 YFSETQ. This CDR3 spans 12 amino acids. Deletions cut 0 bases from V and 3 bases from J, with 3 bases between. This TCR was sampled from an adult with an advanced solid tumor such as melanoma, head and neck, liver or kidney cancer. The chain is built from TRBV5-1 and TRBJ1-2; no definite D call. The specimen was CD4+ or CD8+ T cells sorted from blood, collected in a trial of the OX40 agonist ivuxolimab. CDR3 sequence: CASSLGDYGYTF. The CDR3 coding sequence is TGCGCCAGCAGCTTGGGCGACTATGGCTACACCTTC.